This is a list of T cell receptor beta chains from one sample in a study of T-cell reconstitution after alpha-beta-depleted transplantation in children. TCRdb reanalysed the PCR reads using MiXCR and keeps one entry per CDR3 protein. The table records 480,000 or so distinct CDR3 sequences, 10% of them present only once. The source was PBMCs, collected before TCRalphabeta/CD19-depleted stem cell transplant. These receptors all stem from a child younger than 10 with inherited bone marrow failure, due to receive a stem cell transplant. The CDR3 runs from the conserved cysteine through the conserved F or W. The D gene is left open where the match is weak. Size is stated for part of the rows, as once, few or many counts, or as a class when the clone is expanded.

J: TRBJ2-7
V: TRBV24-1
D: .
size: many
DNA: TGTGCCACCAGTGGATCGAGTAGCTCGAGCTCCTACGAGCAGTACTTC
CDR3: CATSGSSSSSSYEQYF

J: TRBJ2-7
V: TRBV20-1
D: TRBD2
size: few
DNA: TGCAGTGCTAGAAGGCAGGGGGCCACTAGCGGGAGACCTGCGGGAGAGCAGTACTTC
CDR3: CSARRQGATSGRPAGEQYF

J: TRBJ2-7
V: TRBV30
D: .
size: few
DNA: TGTGCCTGGAGCGACTTTGCGTCTGTGCACGAGCAGTACTTC
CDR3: CAWSDFASVHEQYF

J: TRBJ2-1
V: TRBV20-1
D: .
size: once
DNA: TGCAGTGCTAGACGAACCTCCGGGACTGGGGATGGGCAGTTCTTC
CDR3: CSARRTSGTGDGQFF

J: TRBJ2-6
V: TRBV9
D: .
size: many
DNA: TGTGCCAGCAGCGCCGGGACAAGTGTCTCTGGGGCCAACGTCCTGACTTTC
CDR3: CASSAGTSVSGANVLTF

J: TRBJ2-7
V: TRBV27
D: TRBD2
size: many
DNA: TGTGCCAGCAAGCCTAGCGGGACCCCAAACGAGCAGTACTTC
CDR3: CASKPSGTPNEQYF

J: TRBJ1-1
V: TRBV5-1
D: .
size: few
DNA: TGCGCCAGCAGCCGTCATCAGGGACCGAACACTGAAGCTTTCTTT
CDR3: CASSRHQGPNTEAFF

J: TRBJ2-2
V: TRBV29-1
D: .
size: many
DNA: TGCAGCGTTGGCAGGGCGCGCACCGGGGAGCTGTTTTTT
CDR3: CSVGRARTGELFF

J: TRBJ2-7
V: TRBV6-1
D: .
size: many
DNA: TGTGCCAGCACCCATTGGGGGGCGGGAACCTACGAGCAGTACTTC
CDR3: CASTHWGAGTYEQYF

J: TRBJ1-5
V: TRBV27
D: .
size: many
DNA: TGTGCCAGCAGTCGAGTAAATAGCAATCAGCCCCAGCATTTT
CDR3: CASSRVNSNQPQHF

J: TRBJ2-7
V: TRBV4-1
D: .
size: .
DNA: TGCGCCAGCAGCAACCTTGGGGAAGGCTACGAGCAGTACTTC
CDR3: CASSNLGEGYEQYF

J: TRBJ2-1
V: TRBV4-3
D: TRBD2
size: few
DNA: TGCGCCAGCAGCCAAGATAAGAGACTAGCGGGACCCTACAATGAGCAGTTCTTC
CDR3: CASSQDKRLAGPYNEQFF

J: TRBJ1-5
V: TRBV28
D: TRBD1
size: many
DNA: TGTGCCAGCAGTCACCGTGGACAGGGAACCAATCAGCCCCAGCATTTT
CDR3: CASSHRGQGTNQPQHF

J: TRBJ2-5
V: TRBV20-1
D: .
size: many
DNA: TGCAGTGCTCACGGGGTATGGGAGACCCAGTACTTC
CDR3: CSAHGVWETQYF

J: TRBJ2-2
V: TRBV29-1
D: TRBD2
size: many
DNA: TGCAGCGTTGAAGATTCAGGACTAGCGGGAGAGGCGAACACCGGGGAGCTGTTTTTT
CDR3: CSVEDSGLAGEANTGELFF

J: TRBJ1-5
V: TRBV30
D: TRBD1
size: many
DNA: TGTGCCTCAACGGGACAGGGGGATCAGCCCCAGCATTTT
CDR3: CASTGQGDQPQHF

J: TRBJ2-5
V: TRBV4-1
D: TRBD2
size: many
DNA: TGCGCCAGCAGCCAAGATCTCGGTAGCGGGAGAGGGCAAGAGACCCAGTACTTC
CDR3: CASSQDLGSGRGQETQYF

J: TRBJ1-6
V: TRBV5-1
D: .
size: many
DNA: TGCGCCAGCAGCTTGGTGGACAGCCATTATAATTCACCCCTCCACTTT
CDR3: CASSLVDSHYNSPLHF

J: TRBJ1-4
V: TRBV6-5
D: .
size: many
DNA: TGTGCCAGCGGGGGGGCTGGCGGTGAAAAACTGTTTTTT
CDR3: CASGGAGGEKLFF

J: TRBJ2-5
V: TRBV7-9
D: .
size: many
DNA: TGTGCCAGCAGCCCCCGGGGATTGCAAGAGACCCAGTACTTC
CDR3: CASSPRGLQETQYF

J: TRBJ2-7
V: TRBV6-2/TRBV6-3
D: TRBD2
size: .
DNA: TGTGCCAGCAGAGACGATGGGACTAGCCTTCTTATATCCTACGAGCAGTACTTC
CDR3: CASRDDGTSLLISYEQYF

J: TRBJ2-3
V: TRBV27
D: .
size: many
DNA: TGTGCCAGCAGTCCAGGGGTGGCGGAGAGGGGGACGCAGTATTTT
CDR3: CASSPGVAERGTQYF

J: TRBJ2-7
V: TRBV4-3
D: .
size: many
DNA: TGCGCCAGCAGCCAAGATTTGGCAGGGCCCTACGAGCAGTACTTC
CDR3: CASSQDLAGPYEQYF

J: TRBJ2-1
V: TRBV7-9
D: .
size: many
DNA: TGTGCCAGCAGCTTTCTAGGTTCCTACAATGAGCAGTTCTTC
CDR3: CASSFLGSYNEQFF

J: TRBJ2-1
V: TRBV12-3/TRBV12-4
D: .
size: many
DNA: TGTGCCAGCAGTTCAGCTACCGGGACCCACAATGAGCAGTTCTTC
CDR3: CASSSATGTHNEQFF

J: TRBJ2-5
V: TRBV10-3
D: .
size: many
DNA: TGTGCCACCAGGGAAAAGTCCGGGAACCTTGGGGAGACCCAGTACTTC
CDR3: CATREKSGNLGETQYF

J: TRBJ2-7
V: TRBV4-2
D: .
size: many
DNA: TGTGCCAGCAGCCCTCTCGGGACGTCCTACGAGCAGTACTTC
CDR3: CASSPLGTSYEQYF

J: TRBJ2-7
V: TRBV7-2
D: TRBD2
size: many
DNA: TGTGCCAGCAGCCCACTAGCGGGAGAGGGCCTCGAGCAGTACTTC
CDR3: CASSPLAGEGLEQYF

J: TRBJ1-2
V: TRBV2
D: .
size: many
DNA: TGTGCCAGCAGTGGTTGGCTCTACACCTTC
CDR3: CASSGWLYTF

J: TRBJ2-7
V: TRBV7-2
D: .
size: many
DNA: TGTGCCAGCAGCCCCCCTTCAGGGGTCGACGAGCAGTACTTC
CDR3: CASSPPSGVDEQYF

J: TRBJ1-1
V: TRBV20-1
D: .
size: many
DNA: TGCAGTGCTATCTTTCCGAGGTCCAACACTGAAGCTTTCTTT
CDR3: CSAIFPRSNTEAFF

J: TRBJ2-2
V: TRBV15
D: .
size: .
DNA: TGTGCCACCAGCAGAGATTTGGTGGGGGAGAACACCGGGGAGCTGTTTTTT
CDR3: CATSRDLVGENTGELFF

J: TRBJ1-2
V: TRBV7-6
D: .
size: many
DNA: TGTGCCAGCAGCCCAACTTTCTTGGGGGGCTACACCTTC
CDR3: CASSPTFLGGYTF

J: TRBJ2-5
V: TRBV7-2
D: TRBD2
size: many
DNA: TGTGCCAGCAGCTTACCGGGACTAGCGGGGGAGACCCAGTACTTC
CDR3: CASSLPGLAGETQYF